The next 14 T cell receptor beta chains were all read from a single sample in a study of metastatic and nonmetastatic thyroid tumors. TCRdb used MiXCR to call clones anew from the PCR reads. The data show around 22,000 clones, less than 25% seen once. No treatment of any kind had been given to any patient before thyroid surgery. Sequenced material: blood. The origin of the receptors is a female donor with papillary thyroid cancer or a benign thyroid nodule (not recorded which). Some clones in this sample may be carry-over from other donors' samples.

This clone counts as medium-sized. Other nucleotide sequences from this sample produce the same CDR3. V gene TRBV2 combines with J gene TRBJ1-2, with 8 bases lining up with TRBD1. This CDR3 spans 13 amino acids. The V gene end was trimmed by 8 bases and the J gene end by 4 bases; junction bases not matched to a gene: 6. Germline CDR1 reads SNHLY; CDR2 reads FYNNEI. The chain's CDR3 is CASSPGQGYGYTF. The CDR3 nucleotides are TGTGCCAGCTCGCCTGGACAGGGCTATGGCTACACCTTC.

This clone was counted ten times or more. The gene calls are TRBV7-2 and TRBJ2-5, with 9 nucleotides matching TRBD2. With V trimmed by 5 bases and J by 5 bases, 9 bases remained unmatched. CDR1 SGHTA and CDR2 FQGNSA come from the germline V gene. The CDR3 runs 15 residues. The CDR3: CASSPRLAGSETQYF. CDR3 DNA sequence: TGTGCCAGCAGCCCGAGGCTAGCGGGGTCTGAGACCCAGTACTTC.

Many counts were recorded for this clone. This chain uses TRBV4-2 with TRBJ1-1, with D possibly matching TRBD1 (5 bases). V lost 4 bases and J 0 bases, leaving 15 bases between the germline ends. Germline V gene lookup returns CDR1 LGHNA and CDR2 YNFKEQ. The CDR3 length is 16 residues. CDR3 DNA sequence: TGTGCCAGCAGCCTTAACTACAGGTCCATGAACACTGAAGCTTTCTTT. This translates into CASSLNYRSMNTEAFF.

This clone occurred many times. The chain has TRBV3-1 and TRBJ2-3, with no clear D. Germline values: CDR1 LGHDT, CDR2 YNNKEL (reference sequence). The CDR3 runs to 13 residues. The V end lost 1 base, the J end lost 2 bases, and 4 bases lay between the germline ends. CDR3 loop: CASSQAHTDTQYF. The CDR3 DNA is TGTGCCAGCAGCCAAGCACACACAGATACGCAGTATTTT.

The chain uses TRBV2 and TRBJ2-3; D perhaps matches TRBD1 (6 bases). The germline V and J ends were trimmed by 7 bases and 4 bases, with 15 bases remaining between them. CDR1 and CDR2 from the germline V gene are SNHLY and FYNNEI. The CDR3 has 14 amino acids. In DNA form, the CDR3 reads TGTGCCAGCAACCCACAGGGTGCCTCAGATACGCAGTATTTT. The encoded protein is CASNPQGASDTQYF.

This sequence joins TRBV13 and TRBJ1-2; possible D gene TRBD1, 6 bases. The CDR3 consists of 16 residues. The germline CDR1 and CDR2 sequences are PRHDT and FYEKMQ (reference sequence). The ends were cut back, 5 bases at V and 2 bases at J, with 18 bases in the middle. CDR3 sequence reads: CASSRLNRQDNYGYTF. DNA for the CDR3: TGTGCCAGCAGCCGCTTGAATAGACAGGACAACTATGGCTACACCTTC.

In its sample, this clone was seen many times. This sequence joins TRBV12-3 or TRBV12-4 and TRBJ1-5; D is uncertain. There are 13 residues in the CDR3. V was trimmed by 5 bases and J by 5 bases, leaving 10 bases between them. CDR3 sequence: CASSHDLDQPQHF. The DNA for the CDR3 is TGTGCCAGCAGTCATGACTTAGATCAGCCCCAGCATTTT.

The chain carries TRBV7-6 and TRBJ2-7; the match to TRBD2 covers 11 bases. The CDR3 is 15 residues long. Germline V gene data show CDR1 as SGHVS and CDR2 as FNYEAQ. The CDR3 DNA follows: TGTGAAAGCAGCCGCACTAGCGGGGGAGCCTACGAGCAGTACTTC. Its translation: CESSRTSGGAYEQYF.

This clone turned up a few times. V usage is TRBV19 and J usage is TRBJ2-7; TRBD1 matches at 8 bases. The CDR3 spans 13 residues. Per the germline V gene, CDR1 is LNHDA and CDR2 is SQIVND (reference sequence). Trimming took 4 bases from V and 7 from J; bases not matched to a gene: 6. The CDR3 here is CASSNQGAWEQYF. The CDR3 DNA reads TGTGCCAGTAGTAACCAGGGGGCTTGGGAGCAGTACTTC.

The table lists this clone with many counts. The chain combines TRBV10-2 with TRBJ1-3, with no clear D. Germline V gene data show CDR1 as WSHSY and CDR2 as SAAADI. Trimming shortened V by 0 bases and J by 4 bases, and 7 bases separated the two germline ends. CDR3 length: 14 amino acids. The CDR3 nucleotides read TGCGCCAGCAGTGAGTCAGGGTTAGGAAACACCATATATTTT. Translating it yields CASSESGLGNTIYF.

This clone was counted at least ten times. The CDR3 coding sequence is TGCAGTGTAGAGGGACAGGGAGGCTACGAGCAGTACTTC. It yields the protein CSVEGQGGYEQYF. The chain employs TRBV20-1 and TRBJ2-7; TRBD1 agrees at 9 bases. The CDR3 consists of 13 residues. The ends lost 7 bases at V and 3 bases at J; junction bases unmatched: 7. Looked up from germline, CDR1 is DFQATT and CDR2 is SNEGSKA (reference sequence).

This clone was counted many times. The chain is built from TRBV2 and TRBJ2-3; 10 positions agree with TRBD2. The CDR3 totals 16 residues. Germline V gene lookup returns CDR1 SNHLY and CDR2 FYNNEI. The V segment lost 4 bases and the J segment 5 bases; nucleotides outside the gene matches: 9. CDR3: CASSGRLAGVRDTQYF. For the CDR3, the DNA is TGTGCCAGCAGTGGCCGGCTAGCGGGAGTTAGAGATACGCAGTATTTT.

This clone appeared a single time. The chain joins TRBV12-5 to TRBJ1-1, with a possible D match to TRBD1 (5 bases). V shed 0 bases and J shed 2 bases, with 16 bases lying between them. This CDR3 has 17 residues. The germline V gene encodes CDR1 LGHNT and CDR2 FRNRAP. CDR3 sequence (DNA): TGTGCTAGTGGTTTGGTTCTCCAGGGACCCATCAACACTGAAGCTTTCTTT. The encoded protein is CASGLVLQGPINTEAFF.

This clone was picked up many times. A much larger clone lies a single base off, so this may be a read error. The CDR3 nucleotides are TGCAGTGCTAGAGATGGTATCGACAGTCCATCCCTCCACTTT. This gives the protein CSARDGIDSPSLHF. The V call is TRBV20-1, the J call TRBJ1-6; D may be TRBD1 (5 bases). Germline-derived CDR1 and CDR2 are DFQATT and SNEGSKA (reference sequence). Trimming left V 0 bases short and J 14 bases short, with 17 bases between. CDR3 length equals 14 residues.